The following is a TCR beta chain sequence with its context. Its antigen remains unidentified. The sample originates from a study of STAT3 mutations in large granular lymphocyte leukemia. Overall study findings and caveats: In T-cell large granular lymphocyte leukemia, about half of patients showed multiple immunodominant subclonotypes.

There are 16 residues in the CDR3. Trimming left V 2 bases short and J 1 base short, with 16 bases between. Germline V gene lookup returns CDR1 SGHDT and CDR2 YYEEEE. Sequencing was performed with immunoSEQ multiplex PCR; in TCRdb, only in-frame clones are kept and a portion is missing. The sample contains about 4,700 clones, under 70% of which appear only once. The sequence was collected from a male patient in his fifties with T-cell large granular lymphocyte leukemia. Some clones in this sample may be carry-over from other donors' samples. The sample was peripheral blood mononuclear cells. The chain couples TRBV5-6 to TRBJ2-7; perhaps TRBD2 as D (5 bases). DNA for the CDR3: TGTGCCAGCAGCTTAGCGGCGGCACTAAGATCCTACGAGCAGTACTTC. Its translation is CASSLAAALRSYEQYF. Complete variable domain (other parts from reference TRBV5-6 and TRBJ2-7): DAGVTQSPTHLIKTRGQQVTLRCSPKSGHDTVSWYQQALGQGPQFIFQYYEEEERQRGNFPDRFSGHQFPNYSSELNVNALLLGDSALYLCASSLAAALRSYEQYFGPGTRLTVT.